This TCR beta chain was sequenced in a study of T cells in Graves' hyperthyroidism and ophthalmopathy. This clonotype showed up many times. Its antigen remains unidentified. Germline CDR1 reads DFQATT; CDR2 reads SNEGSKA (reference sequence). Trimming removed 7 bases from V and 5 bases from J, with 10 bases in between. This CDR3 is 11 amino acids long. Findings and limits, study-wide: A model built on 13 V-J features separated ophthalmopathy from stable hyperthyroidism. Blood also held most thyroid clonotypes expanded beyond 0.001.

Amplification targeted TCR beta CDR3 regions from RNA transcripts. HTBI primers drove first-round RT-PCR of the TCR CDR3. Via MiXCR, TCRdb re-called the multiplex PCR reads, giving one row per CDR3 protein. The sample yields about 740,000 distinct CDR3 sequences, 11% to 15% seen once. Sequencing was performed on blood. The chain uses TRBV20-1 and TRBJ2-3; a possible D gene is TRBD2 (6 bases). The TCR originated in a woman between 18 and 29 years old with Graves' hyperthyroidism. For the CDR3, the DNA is TGCAGTGGGCCAGCGGGAGATACGCAGTATTTT. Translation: CSGPAGDTQYF.